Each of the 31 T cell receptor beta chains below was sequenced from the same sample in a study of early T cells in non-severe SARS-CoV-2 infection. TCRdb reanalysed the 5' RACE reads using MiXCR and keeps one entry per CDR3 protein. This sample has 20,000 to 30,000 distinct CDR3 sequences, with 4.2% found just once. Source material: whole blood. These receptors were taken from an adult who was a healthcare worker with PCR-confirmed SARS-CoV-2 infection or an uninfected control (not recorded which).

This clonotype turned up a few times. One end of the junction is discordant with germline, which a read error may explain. Here the CDR3 DNA reads TGTGCCAGCAGTATAGGATGGGACATTCAGTACTTC. It translates to CASSIGWDIQYF. V gene TRBV19 combines with J gene TRBJ2-4; D is unclear. The CDR3 consists of 12 residues. Per germline, CDR1 LNHDA and CDR2 SQIVND (reference sequence).

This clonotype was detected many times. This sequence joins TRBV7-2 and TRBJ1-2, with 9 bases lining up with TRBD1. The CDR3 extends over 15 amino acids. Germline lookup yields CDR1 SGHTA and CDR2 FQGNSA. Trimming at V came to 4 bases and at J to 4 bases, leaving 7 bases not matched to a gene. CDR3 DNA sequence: TGTGCCAGCAGCTCACTTGACAGGGGGAGCTATGGCTACACCTTC. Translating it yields CASSSLDRGSYGYTF. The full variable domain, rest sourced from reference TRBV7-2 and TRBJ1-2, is GAGVSQSPSNKVTEKGKDVELRCDPISGHTALYWYRQSLGQGLEFLIYFQGNSAPDKSGLPSDRFSAERTGGSVSTLTIQRTQQEDSAVYLCASSSLDRGSYGYTFGSGTRLTVV.

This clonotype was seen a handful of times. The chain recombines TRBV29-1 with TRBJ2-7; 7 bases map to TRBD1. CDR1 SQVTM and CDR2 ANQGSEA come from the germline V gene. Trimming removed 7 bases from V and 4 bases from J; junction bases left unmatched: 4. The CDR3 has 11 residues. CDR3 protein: CSGGQTYEQYF. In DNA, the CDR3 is TGCAGCGGGGGACAGACATACGAGCAGTACTTC.

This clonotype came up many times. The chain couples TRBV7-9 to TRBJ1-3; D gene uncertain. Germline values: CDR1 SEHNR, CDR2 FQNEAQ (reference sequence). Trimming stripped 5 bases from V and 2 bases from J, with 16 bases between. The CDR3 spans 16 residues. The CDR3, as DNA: TGTGCCAGCAGCCCTCGGGCCTCGACGACTGGAAACACCATATATTTT. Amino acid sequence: CASSPRASTTGNTIYF.

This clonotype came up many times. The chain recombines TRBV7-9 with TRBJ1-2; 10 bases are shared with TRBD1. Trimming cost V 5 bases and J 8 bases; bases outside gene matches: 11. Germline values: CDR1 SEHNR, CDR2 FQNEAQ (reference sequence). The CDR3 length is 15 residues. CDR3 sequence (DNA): TGTGCCAGCAGCCCAGGGGACAGGGGTCCCGGGGGCTACACCTTC. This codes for CASSPGDRGPGGYTF.

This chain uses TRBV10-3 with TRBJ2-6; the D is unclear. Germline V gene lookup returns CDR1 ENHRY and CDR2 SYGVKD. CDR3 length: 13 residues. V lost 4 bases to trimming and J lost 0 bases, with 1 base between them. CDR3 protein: CAISVSGANVLTF. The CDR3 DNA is TGTGCCATCAGTGTCTCTGGGGCCAACGTCCTGACTTTC.

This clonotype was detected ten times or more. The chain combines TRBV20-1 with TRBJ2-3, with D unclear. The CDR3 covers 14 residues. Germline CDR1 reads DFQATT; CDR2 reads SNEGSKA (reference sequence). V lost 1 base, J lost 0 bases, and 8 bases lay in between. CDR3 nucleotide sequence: TGCAGTGCTAGAGGCCCTACTAGCACAGATACGCAGTATTTT. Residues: CSARGPTSTDTQYF.

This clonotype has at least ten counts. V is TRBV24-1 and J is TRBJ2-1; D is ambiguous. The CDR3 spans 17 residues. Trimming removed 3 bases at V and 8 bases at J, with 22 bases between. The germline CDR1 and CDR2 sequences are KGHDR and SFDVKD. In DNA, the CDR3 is TGTGCCACCAGTGATACGTCCGTGTCCTATAAGGGCTATGAGCAGTTCTTC. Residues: CATSDTSVSYKGYEQFF.

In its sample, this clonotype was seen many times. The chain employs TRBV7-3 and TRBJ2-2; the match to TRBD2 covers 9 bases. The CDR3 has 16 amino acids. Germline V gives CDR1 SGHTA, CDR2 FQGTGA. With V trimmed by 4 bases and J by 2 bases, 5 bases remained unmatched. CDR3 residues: CASSSRLAVNTGELFF. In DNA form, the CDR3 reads TGTGCCAGCAGCTCCCGACTAGCGGTAAACACCGGGGAGCTGTTTTTT.

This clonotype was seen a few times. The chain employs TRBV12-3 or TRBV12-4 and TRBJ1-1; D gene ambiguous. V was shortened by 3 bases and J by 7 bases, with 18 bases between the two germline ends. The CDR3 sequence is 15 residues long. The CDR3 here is CASSLTLGLSGEAFF. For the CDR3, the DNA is TGTGCCAGCAGTTTGACCCTAGGGTTATCGGGTGAAGCTTTCTTT.

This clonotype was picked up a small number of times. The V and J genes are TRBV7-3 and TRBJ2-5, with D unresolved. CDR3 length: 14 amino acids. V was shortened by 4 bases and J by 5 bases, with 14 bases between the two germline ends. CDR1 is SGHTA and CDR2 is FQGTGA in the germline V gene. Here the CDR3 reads CASSSSGQGETQYF. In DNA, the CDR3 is TGTGCCAGCAGCTCCTCCGGGCAAGGGGAGACCCAGTACTTC.

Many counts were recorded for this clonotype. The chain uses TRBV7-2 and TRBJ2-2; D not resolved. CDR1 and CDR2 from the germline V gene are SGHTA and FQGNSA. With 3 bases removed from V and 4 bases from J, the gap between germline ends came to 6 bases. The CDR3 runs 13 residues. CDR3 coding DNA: TGTGCCAGCAGCTTCGAATTCACCGGGGAGCTGTTTTTT. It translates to CASSFEFTGELFF. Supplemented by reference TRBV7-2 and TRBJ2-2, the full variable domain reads GAGVSQSPSNKVTEKGKDVELRCDPISGHTALYWYRQSLGQGLEFLIYFQGNSAPDKSGLPSDRFSAERTGGSVSTLTIQRTQQEDSAVYLCASSFEFTGELFFGEGSRLTVL.

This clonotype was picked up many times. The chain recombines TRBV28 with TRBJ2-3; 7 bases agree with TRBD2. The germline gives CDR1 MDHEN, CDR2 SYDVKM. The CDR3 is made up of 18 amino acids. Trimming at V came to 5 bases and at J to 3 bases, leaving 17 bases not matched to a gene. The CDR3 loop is CASSPVLKAGAGTDTQYF. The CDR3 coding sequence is TGTGCCAGCAGTCCCGTCTTGAAGGCGGGAGCAGGGACAGATACGCAGTATTTT.

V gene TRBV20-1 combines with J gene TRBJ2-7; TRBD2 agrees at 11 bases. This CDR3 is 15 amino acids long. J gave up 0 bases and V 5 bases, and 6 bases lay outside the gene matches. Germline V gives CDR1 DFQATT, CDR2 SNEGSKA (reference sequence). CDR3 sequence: CSAGRLAGSSYEQYF. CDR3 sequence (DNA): TGCAGTGCTGGCCGACTAGCGGGGTCCTCCTACGAGCAGTACTTC.

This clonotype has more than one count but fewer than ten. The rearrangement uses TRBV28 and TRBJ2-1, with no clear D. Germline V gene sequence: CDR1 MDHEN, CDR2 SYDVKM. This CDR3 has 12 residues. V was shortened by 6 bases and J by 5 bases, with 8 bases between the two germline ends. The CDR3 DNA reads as TGTGCCAGCAGCTTACTTCACAATGAGCAGTTCTTC. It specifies CASSLLHNEQFF.

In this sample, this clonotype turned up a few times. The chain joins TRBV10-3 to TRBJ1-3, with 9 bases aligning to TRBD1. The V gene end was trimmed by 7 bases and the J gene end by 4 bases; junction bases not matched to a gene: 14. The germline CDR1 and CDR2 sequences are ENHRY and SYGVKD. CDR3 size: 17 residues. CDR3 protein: CAINPDRGLSEGNTIYF. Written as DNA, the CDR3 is TGTGCCATCAACCCGGACAGGGGCCTTTCGGAAGGAAACACCATATATTTT.

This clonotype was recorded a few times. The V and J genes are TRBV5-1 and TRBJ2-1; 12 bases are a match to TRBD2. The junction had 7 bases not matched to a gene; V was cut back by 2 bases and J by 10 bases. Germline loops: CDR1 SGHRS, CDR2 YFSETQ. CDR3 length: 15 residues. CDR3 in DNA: TGCGCCAGCAGCTTTGGGGCTAGCGGGAGGGAGGAGCAGTTCTTC. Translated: CASSFGASGREEQFF.

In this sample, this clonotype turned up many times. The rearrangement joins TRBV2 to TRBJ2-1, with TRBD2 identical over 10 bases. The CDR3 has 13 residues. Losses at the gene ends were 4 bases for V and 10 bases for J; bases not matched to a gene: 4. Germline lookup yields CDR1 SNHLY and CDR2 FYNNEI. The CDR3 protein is CASSGETSGEQFF. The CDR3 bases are TGTGCCAGCAGTGGTGAGACTAGCGGGGAGCAGTTCTTC.

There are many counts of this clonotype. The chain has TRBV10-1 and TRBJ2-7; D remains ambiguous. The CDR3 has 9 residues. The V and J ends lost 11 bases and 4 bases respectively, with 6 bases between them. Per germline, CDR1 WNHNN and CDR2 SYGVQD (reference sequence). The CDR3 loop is CAPWYEQYF. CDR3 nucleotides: TGCGCCCCCTGGTACGAGCAGTACTTC.

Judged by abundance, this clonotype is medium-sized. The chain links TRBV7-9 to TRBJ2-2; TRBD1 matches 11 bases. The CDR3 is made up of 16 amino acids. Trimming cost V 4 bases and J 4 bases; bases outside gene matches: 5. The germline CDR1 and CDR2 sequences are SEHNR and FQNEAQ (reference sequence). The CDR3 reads CASSSPGTGGTGELFF. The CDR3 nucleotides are TGTGCCAGCAGCTCTCCCGGGACAGGGGGCACCGGGGAGCTGTTTTTT.

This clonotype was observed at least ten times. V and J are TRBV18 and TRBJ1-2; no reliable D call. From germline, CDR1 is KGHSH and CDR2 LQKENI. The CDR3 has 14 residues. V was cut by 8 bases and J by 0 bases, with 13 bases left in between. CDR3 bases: TGTGCCAGCGCTAAGGACGGATCTAACTATGGCTACACCTTC. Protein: CASAKDGSNYGYTF. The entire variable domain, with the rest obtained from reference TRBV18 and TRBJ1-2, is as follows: NAGVMQNPRHLVRRRGQEARLRCSPMKGHSHVYWYRQLPEEGLKFMVYLQKENIIDESGMPKERFSAEFPKEGPSILRIQQVVRGDSAAYFCASAKDGSNYGYTFGSGTRLTVV.

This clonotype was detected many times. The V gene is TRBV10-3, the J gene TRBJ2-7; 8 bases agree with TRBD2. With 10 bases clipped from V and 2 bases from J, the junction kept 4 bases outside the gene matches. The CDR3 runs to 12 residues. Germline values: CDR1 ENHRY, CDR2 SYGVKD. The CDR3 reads CATGGEPYEQYF. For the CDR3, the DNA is TGTGCCACGGGGGGGGAGCCCTACGAGCAGTACTTC.

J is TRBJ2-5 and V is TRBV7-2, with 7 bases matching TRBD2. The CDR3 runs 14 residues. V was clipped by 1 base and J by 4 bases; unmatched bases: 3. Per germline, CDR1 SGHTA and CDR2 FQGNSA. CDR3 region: CASSLGGRLETQYF. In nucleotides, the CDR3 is TGTGCCAGCAGCTTAGGCGGGAGATTAGAGACCCAGTACTTC.

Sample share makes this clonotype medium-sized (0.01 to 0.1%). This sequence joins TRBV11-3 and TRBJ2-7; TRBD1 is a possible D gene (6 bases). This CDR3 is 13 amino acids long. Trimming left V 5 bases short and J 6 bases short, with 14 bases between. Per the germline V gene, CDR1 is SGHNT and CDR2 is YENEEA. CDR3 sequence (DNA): TGTGCCAGCAGCACTCAGGGGACGGGCGAGCAGTACTTC. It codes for CASSTQGTGEQYF.

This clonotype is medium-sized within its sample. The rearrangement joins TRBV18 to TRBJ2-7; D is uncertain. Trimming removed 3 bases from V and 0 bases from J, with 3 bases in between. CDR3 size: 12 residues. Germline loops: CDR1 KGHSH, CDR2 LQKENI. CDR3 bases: TGTGCCAGCTCACCGCCCTCCTACGAGCAGTACTTC. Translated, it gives CASSPPSYEQYF. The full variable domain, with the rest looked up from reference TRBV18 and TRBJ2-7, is NAGVMQNPRHLVRRRGQEARLRCSPMKGHSHVYWYRQLPEEGLKFMVYLQKENIIDESGMPKERFSAEFPKEGPSILRIQQVVRGDSAAYFCASSPPSYEQYFGPGTRLTVT.

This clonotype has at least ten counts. The CDR3 reads CASSPARQARTYEQYF. CDR3 in DNA: TGCGCCAGCAGCCCCGCCCGGCAGGCGAGAACCTACGAGCAGTACTTC. J is TRBJ2-7 and V is TRBV5-1; D not certain. This CDR3 region has 16 residues. Per the germline V gene, CDR1 is SGHRS and CDR2 is YFSETQ. Trimming left V 4 bases short and J 2 bases short, with 19 bases between. Full variable domain (remainder filled in from reference TRBV5-1 and TRBJ2-7): KAGVTQTPRYLIKTRGQQVTLSCSPISGHRSVSWYQQTPGQGLQFLFEYFSETQRNKGNFPGRFSGRQFSNSRSEMNVSTLELGDSALYLCASSPARQARTYEQYFGPGTRLTVT.

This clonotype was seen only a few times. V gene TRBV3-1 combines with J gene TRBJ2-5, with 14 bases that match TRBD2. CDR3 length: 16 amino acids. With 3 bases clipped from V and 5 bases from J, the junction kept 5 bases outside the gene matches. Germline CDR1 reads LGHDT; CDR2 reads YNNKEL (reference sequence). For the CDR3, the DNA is TGTGCCAGCAGCCACGGGACTAGCGGGAGTGTGGAGACCCAGTACTTC. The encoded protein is CASSHGTSGSVETQYF.

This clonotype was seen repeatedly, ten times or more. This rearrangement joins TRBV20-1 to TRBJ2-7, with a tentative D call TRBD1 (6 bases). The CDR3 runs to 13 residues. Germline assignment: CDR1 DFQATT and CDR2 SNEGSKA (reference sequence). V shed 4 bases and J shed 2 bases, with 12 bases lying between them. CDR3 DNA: TGCAGTGCTACCGGGACACCCGCCTACGAGCAGTACTTC. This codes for CSATGTPAYEQYF.

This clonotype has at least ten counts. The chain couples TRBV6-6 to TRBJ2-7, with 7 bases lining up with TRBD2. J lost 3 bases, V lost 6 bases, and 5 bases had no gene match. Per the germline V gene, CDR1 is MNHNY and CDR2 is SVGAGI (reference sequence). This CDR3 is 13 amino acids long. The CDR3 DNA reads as TGTGCCAGCAGCTTAAGCGGGAACTACGAGCAGTACTTC. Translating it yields CASSLSGNYEQYF.

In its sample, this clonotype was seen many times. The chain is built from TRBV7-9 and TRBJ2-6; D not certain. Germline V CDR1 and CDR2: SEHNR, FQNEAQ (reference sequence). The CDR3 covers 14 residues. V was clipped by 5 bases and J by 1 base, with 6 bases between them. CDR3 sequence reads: CASSHPSGANVLTF. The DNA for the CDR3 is TGTGCCAGCAGCCACCCTTCTGGGGCCAACGTCCTGACTTTC.

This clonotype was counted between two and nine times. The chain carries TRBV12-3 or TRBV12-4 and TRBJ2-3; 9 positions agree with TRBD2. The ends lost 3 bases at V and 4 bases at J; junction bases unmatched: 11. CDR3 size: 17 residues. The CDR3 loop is CASSLPPLAGGADTQYF. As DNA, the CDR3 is TGTGCCAGCAGTTTGCCCCCTCTTGCGGGGGGGGCAGATACGCAGTATTTT.